This T cell receptor beta chain was sequenced during a study of blood T cell repertoires in COVID-19. As originally analysed: Reference gene primer amplification yielded estimated nucleated cell counts. The table came from immunoSEQ multiplex PCR; TCRdb's copy has only in-frame clones and leaves some out. V and J calls and clone size are as listed in that table; D and trimming were resolved from the DNA. The table lists roughly 200,000 clones, roughly 89% of them singletons. The CDR3 has 13 residues. V gene TRBV1 combines with J gene TRBJ1-2; the table gives TRBD1 as D, unverified against the DNA. TRBV1 is a listed pseudogene. The sample taken for sequencing was PBMCs or T cells enriched from blood (not recorded which). The clonotype comes from a woman aged 25-40 years with acute COVID-19. Here the CDR3 DNA reads TGCACCAGCAGAATATACAGGGGGTTCGGCTACACCTTC. Translated, it gives CTSRIYRGFGYTF.